These T cell receptor beta chains were read from a single sample in a study of neurological immune-mediated disorders. TCRdb re-derived calls from the 5' RACE reads in MiXCR, one entry per CDR3 protein. This table holds roughly 80,000 distinct CDR3 sequences, approximately 17% found once. The material sequenced was PBMCs. The receptors come from a woman in her 40s in good health. Both conserved end residues are part of each CDR3. The order of the fields is CDR3 protein, CDR3 DNA, J gene, D gene, clone size, V gene. The D gene is left open where the match is weak. Where a row states a size, it is once, few, many or the class of an expanded clone; other rows omit it.

CASRPGTGGYEQYF TGTGCCAGCAGACCCGGGACAGGGGGCTACGAGCAGTACTTC TRBJ2-7 TRBD1 many TRBV28
CASSPPGQGASGEQYF TGTGCCAGCTCACCACCGGGACAGGGGGCTTCAGGCGAGCAGTACTTC TRBJ2-7 TRBD1 . TRBV18
CASSYAGGIGYTF TGTGCCAGCAGTTACGCGGGAGGCATTGGCTACACCTTC TRBJ1-2 . many TRBV6-5
CASSLAYNEQFF TGTGCCAGCAGTCTGGCCTACAATGAGCAGTTCTTC TRBJ2-1 . many TRBV13
CSARNPGTGNIQYF TGCAGTGCCAGAAATCCTGGGACAGGCAACATTCAGTACTTC TRBJ2-4 TRBD1 many TRBV20-1
CASSPEGGGEETQYF TGTGCCAGCTCCCCTGAGGGCGGGGGGGAAGAGACCCAGTACTTC TRBJ2-5 TRBD2 many TRBV7-2
CASSFTENTEAVF TGTGCTAGCAGCTTCACAGAGAACACTGAAGCTGTCTTT TRBJ1-1 . . TRBV7-3
CASSTDRGLHEQFF TGTGCCAGCAGTACGGACAGGGGGCTTCATGAGCAGTTCTTC TRBJ2-1 TRBD1 many TRBV12-3/TRBV12-4
CASSLGAAYNEQFF TGTGCCAGCAGCTTAGGGGCGGCGTACAATGAGCAGTTCTTC TRBJ2-1 . many TRBV7-2
CASSYYSLLSYGYTF TGTGCCAGCAGTTACTACAGCCTCCTGTCCTATGGCTACACCTTC TRBJ1-2 . . TRBV6-2/TRBV6-3
CASSLNSGGAYGYTF TGTGCCAGCAGTTTGAACTCTGGCGGAGCCTATGGCTACACCTTC TRBJ1-2 . many TRBV12-3/TRBV12-4
CASSYSNRDQQFF TGCGCCAGCAGCTACTCTAATCGGGACCAGCAGTTCTTC TRBJ2-1 . . TRBV5-1
CASSLGVQPQHF TGTGCCAGCAGTTTAGGGGTCCAGCCCCAGCATTTT TRBJ1-5 . . TRBV12-3/TRBV12-4
CASSYSPGGSGYTF TGTGCCAGCAGTTACTCGCCCGGGGGGTCTGGCTACACCTTC TRBJ1-2 . many TRBV6-5
CASSSQGGDTQYF TGTGCCAGCAGCTCCCAGGGTGGAGATACGCAGTATTTT TRBJ2-3 . many TRBV7-2
CASSAARPMNTGELFF TGTGCCAGCAGCGCGGCTAGACCGATGAACACCGGGGAGCTGTTTTTT TRBJ2-2 . many TRBV7-2
CASSSRGQGVERTEAFF TGTGCCAGCAGCTCGAGGGGTCAGGGGGTGGAGAGGACAGAAGCTTTCTTT TRBJ1-1 TRBD1 many TRBV7-4
CATGTIYEQYF TGTGCCACCGGGACTATCTACGAGCAGTACTTC TRBJ2-7 TRBD2 many TRBV10-3
CSARNGYTF TGCAGTGCTAGGAATGGCTACACCTTC TRBJ1-2 . many TRBV20-1
CASSLAGAGGSTDTQYF TGTGCCAGCAGTTTAGCGGGGGCGGGGGGCAGCACAGATACGCAGTATTTT TRBJ2-3 TRBD2 many TRBV12-3/TRBV12-4
CASSDQGMNTEAFF TGTGCCAGCAGTGACCAGGGGATGAACACTGAAGCTTTCTTT TRBJ1-1 . many TRBV6-4
CSVETLTGELFF TGCAGCGTTGAAACGCTGACCGGGGAGCTGTTTTTT TRBJ2-2 . many TRBV29-1
CASSGDGLKLFF TGTGCCAGCAGCGGGGACGGGTTAAAACTGTTTTTT TRBJ1-4 . many TRBV7-2
CSALSLDRTNYGYTF TGCAGTGCCCTAAGCCTTGACAGGACTAACTATGGCTACACCTTC TRBJ1-2 . few TRBV20-1
CASSSTGTGANVLTF TGTGCCAGCAGTAGTACGGGGACTGGGGCCAACGTCCTGACTTTC TRBJ2-6 . many TRBV6-6
CSARDHSGTARKGYGYTF TGCAGTGCTAGAGACCATTCAGGGACAGCCCGCAAAGGCTATGGCTACACCTTC TRBJ1-2 TRBD1 . TRBV20-1
CASSPRQRTSTDTQYF TGTGCCAGCAGCCCCAGACAGAGAACTAGCACAGATACGCAGTATTTT TRBJ2-3 . many TRBV9
CASSLLSDTQYF TGTGCCAGCAGCTTATTATCTGATACGCAGTATTTT TRBJ2-3 . many TRBV7-2
CSVVGGYGYTF TGCAGCGTTGTGGGGGGCTATGGCTACACCTTC TRBJ1-2 . many TRBV29-1
CASSYSGDRGGYTF TGTGCCAGCAGTTACTCAGGAGACAGGGGTGGCTACACCTTC TRBJ1-2 TRBD1 . TRBV6-2/TRBV6-3
CASSQDKANTEAFF TGTGCCAGCAGCCAAGATAAAGCGAACACTGAAGCTTTCTTT TRBJ1-1 . many TRBV3-1
CSVTSGYNEQFF TGCAGCGTTACTAGCGGGTACAATGAGCAGTTCTTC TRBJ2-1 TRBD2 . TRBV29-1
CASSQDAETAYGYTF TGTGCCAGCAGCCAAGATGCTGAGACAGCCTATGGCTACACCTTC TRBJ1-2 . many TRBV4-2
CASSLQGPNEKLFF TGCGCCAGCAGCTTACAGGGCCCTAATGAAAAACTGTTTTTT TRBJ1-4 . many TRBV5-1
CASSLSQGAFSPLHF TGCGCCAGCAGCTTGTCCCAGGGGGCATTTTCACCCCTCCACTTT TRBJ1-6 TRBD1 many TRBV5-1
CSARADSGANVLTF TGCAGTGCTAGAGCGGACTCTGGGGCCAACGTCCTGACTTTC TRBJ2-6 . many TRBV20-1
CASSLDSAGGLDTQYF TGCGCCAGCAGCTTGGACTCGGCGGGGGGGCTCGATACGCAGTATTTT TRBJ2-3 TRBD2 many TRBV5-1
CASSPGRNNQPQHF TGTGCCAGCAGCCCTGGACGGAACAATCAGCCCCAGCATTTT TRBJ1-5 . many TRBV7-2
CASSLSGRGTDTQYF TGTGCCAGCAGTTTGTCCGGGAGGGGCACAGATACGCAGTATTTT TRBJ2-3 TRBD2 many TRBV12-3/TRBV12-4
CASSSPNTEAFF TGCGCCAGCAGCTCCCCCAACACTGAAGCTTTCTTT TRBJ1-1 . many TRBV5-1
CASSLTTGGGYGYTF TGCGCCAGCAGCTTGACGACAGGGGGCGGCTATGGCTACACCTTC TRBJ1-2 TRBD1 many TRBV5-1
CSAPGGALKTQYF TGCAGTGCTCCCGGGGGGGCCCTGAAGACCCAGTACTTC TRBJ2-5 TRBD2 few TRBV20-1